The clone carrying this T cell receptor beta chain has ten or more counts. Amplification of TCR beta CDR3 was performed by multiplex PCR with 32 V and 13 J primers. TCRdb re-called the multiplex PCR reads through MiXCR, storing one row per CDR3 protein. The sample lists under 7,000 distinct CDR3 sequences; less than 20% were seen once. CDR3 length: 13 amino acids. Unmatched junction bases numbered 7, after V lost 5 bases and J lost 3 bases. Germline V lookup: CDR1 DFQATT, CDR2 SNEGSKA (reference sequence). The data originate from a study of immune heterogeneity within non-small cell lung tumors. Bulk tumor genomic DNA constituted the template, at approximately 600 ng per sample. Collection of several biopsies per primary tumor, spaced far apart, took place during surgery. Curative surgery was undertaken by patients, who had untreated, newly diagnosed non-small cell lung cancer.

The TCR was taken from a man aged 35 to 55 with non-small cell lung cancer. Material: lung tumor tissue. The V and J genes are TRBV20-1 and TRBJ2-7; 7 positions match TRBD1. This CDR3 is CSAQTDRDYEQYF. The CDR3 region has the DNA TGCAGTGCTCAGACCGACAGGGACTACGAGCAGTACTTC.